This T cell receptor (beta chain) appears in the sequencing data of a study of blood T cells in healthy people across ages. Study findings and constraints: Getting older went along with TCR beta diversity per million T cells dropping roughly linearly. Relative to aged donors, long-lived donors carried more naive CD4+ cells and displayed higher diversity.

A note on this clonotype: The antigen remains unidentified.

Sample-barcoded 5' priming and a J-beta primer mix drove a second PCR of roughly 6 to 12 cycles. TCRdb ran MiXCR on the 5' RACE reads and lists one entry per CDR3 protein. The sample holds roughly 680,000 distinct CDR3 sequences; approximately 50% are singletons and the top ten take under 35%. CDR1 and CDR2 (germline): MDHEN, SYDVKM. The CDR3 runs 12 residues. Deletions cut 6 bases from V and 7 bases from J, with 10 bases between. The source of this sequence is a woman aged 60-75 years in good health. The sample comprised blood. The chain links TRBV28 to TRBJ2-1; D uncertain. CDR3 region: CASRLVLNEQFF. The DNA of the CDR3 is TGTGCCAGCAGGTTAGTTTTAAATGAGCAGTTCTTC.